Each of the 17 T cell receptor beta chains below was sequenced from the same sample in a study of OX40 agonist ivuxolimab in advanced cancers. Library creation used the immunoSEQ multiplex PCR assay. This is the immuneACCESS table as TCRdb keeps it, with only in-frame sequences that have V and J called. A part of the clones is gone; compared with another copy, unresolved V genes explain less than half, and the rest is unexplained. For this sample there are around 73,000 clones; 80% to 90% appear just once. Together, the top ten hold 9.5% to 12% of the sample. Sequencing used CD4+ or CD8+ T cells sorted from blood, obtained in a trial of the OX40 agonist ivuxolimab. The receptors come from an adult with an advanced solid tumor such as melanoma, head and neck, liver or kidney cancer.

The CDR3 loop is CASSLWVPYEYGYTF. For the CDR3, the DNA is TGCGCCAGCAGCTTGTGGGTCCCCTACGAGTATGGCTACACCTTC. J is TRBJ1-2 and V is TRBV5-1; no firm D call. Trimming stripped 1 base from V and 5 bases from J, with 15 bases between. The length of the CDR3 is 15 residues. In germline, CDR1 is SGHRS, CDR2 YFSETQ.

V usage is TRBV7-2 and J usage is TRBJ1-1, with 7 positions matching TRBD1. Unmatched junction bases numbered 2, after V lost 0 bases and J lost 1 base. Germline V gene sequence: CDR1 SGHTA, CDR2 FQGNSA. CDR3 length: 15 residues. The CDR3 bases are TGTGCCAGCAGCTTAGCTGACAGGGCGAACACTGAAGCTTTCTTT. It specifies CASSLADRANTEAFF.

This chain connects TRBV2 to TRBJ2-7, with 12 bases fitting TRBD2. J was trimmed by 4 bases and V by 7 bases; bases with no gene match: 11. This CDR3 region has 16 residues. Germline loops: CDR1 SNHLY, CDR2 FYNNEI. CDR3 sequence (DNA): TGTGCCAGCAACCTCCTAGCGGGAGGGCCTGAGTACGAGCAGTACTTC. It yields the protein CASNLLAGGPEYEQYF.

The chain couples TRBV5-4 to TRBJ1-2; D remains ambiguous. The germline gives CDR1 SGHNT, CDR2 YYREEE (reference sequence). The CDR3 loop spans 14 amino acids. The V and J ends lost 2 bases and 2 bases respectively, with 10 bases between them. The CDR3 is CASSLRPLNYGYTF. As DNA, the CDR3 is TGTGCCAGCAGCTTAAGGCCCCTCAACTATGGCTACACCTTC.

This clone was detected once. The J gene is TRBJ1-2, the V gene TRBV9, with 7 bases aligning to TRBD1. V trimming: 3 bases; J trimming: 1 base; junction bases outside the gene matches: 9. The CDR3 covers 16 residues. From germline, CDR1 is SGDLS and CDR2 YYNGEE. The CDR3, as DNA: TGTGCCAGCAGCGCAGGAGGGACAGACCGTAACTATGGCTACACCTTC. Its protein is CASSAGGTDRNYGYTF.

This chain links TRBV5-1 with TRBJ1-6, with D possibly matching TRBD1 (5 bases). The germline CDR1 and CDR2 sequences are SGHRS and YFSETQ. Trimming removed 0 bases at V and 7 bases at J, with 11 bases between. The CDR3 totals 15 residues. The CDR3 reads CASSLAGGLNSPLHF. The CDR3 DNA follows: TGCGCCAGCAGCTTGGCCGGGGGTCTAAATTCACCCCTCCACTTT.

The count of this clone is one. The CDR3 DNA reads as TGCAGCGTTGAAGATCCGCAGCGGGTAAACACCGGGGAGCTGTTTTTT. The encoded protein is CSVEDPQRVNTGELFF. The rearrangement links TRBV29-1 to TRBJ2-2; a weak D match, TRBD2 (6 bases). Per the germline V gene, CDR1 is SQVTM and CDR2 is ANQGSEA. CDR3 size: 16 residues. Trimming left V 0 bases short and J 2 bases short, with 13 bases between.

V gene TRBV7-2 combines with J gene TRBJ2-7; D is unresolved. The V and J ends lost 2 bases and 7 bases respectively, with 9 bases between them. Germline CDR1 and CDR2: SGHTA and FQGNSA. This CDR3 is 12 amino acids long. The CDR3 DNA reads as TGTGCCAGCAGCTTATGGGCGGAGGAGCAGTACTTC. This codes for CASSLWAEEQYF.

CDR3 DNA: TGTGCCAGCAGCCCACCGGCGGGAGAGACCCAGTACTTC. Its translation: CASSPPAGETQYF. The rearrangement links TRBV7-9 to TRBJ2-5; tentatively, D is TRBD2 (5 bases). The V gene lost 5 bases and the J gene lost 4 bases, with 11 bases spanning the gap. Per germline, CDR1 SEHNR and CDR2 FQNEAQ (reference sequence). The CDR3 has 13 amino acids.

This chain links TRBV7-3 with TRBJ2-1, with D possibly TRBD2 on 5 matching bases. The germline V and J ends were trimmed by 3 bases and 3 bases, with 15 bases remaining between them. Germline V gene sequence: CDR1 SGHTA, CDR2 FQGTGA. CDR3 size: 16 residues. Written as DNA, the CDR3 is TGTGCCAGCAGCTTGGGTCAGCGGCAGAACTACAATGAGCAGTTCTTC. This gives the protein CASSLGQRQNYNEQFF.

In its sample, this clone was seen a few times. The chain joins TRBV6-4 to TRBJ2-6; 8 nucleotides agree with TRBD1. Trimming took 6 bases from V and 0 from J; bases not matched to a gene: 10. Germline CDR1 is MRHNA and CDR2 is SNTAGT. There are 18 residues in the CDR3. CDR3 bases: TGTGCCAGCAGAAAAACCGGGACAGGAGCCTCTGGGGCCAACGTCCTGACTTTC. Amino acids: CASRKTGTGASGANVLTF.

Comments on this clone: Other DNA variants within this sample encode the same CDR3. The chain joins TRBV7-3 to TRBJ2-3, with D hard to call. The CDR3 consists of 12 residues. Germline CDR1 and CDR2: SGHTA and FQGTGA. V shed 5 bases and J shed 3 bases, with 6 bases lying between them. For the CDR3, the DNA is TGTGCCAGCAGCCTGGGTACAGATACGCAGTATTTT. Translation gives CASSLGTDTQYF. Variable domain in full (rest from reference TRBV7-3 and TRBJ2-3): GAGVSQTPSNKVTEKGKYVELRCDPISGHTALYWYRQSLGQGPEFLIYFQGTGAADDSGLPNDRFFAVRPEGSVSTLKIQRTERGDSAVYLCASSLGTDTQYFGPGTRLTVL.

This CDR3 reads CAISESPAGNTIYF. For the CDR3, the DNA is TGTGCCATCAGTGAGTCCCCAGCTGGAAACACCATATATTTT. The chain carries TRBV10-3 and TRBJ1-3; D ambiguous. The germline gives CDR1 ENHRY, CDR2 SYGVKD. CDR3 length equals 14 residues. Deletions cut 0 bases from V and 2 bases from J, with 5 bases between.

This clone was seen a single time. The CDR3 here is CASSTGFRSYNEQFF. CDR3 DNA sequence: TGTGCCAGTAGTACAGGGTTCCGCTCCTACAATGAGCAGTTCTTC. This chain uses TRBV19 with TRBJ2-1; D perhaps matches TRBD1 (5 bases). V lost 4 bases, J lost 0 bases, and 10 bases lay in between. Germline V gene sequence: CDR1 LNHDA, CDR2 SQIVND (reference sequence). This CDR3 spans 15 amino acids.

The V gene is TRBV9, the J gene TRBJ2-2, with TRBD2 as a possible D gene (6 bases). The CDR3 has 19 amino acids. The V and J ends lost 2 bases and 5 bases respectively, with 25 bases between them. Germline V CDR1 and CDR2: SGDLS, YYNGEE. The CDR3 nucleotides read TGTGCCAGCAGCGTCTCGGAGAGCACACCAATTCGGGGGACCGGGGAGCTGTTTTTT. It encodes CASSVSESTPIRGTGELFF. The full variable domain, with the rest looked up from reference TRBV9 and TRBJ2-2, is DSGVTQTPKHLITATGQRVTLRCSPRSGDLSVYWYQQSLDQGLQFLIQYYNGEERAKGNILERFSAQQFPDLHSELNLSSLELGDSALYFCASSVSESTPIRGTGELFFGEGSRLTVL.

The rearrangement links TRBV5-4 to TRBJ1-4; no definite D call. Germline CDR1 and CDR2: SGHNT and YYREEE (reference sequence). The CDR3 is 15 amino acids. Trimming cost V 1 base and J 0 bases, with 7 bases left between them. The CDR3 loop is CASSLRPTTNEKLFF. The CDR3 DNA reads TGTGCCAGCAGCTTGCGCCCGACAACTAATGAAAAACTGTTTTTT.

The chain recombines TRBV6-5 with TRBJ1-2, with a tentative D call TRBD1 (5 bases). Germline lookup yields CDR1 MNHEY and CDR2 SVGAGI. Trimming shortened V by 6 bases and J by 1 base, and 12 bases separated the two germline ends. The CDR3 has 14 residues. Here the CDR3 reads CASSYRGVNYGYTF. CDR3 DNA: TGTGCCAGCAGCTACCGGGGGGTTAACTATGGCTACACCTTC.